The rows below give T cell receptor beta chains drawn from one sample of a study of identical twins. TCRdb processed the 5' RACE reads anew with MiXCR; each CDR3 protein has one entry. The repertoire has 200,000 to 250,000 distinct CDR3 sequences, around 6.5% of them found once; the top ten carry about 14%. These data were also reused for a study on T cells expressing NK-cell markers.

Sequencing was done on a sample of CD8+ T cells sorted from blood. Source of these receptors: a woman aged 18-30 years in good health. CDR3s include the opening cysteine and the closing phenylalanine or tryptophan. A D gene is named only where the DNA matches it firmly. Only part of the rows carry a size: once, few, many, or a class if the clone is expanded.

v_gene	abundance	d_gene	j_gene	CDR3nt	CDR3aa
TRBV27	many	TRBD2	TRBJ2-1	TGTGCCAGCAGTCTGACTAGCGTTGGTGAGCAGTTCTTC	CASSLTSVGEQFF
TRBV4-3	.	TRBD2	TRBJ2-1	TGCGCCAGCAGCCCTCGGACTAGCGGGACCTACAATGAGCAGTTCTTC	CASSPRTSGTYNEQFF
TRBV12-3/TRBV12-4	.	.	TRBJ2-7	TGTGCCAGCAGTTTATCCTTTCACGAGCAGTACTTC	CASSLSFHEQYF
TRBV6-1	once	.	TRBJ2-7	TGTGCCAGCACCGACCCTGTGGGCTTTAGGGACGAGCAGTACTTC	CASTDPVGFRDEQYF
TRBV5-1	.	TRBD2	TRBJ2-1	TGCGCCAGCAGCTTACCTAGCGGAAGCTCCTACAATGAGCAGTTCTTC	CASSLPSGSSYNEQFF
TRBV5-1	many	.	TRBJ1-2	TGCGCCAGCAGCTTGGTTGGGGCCTATGGCTACACCTTC	CASSLVGAYGYTF
TRBV3-1	.	TRBD1	TRBJ2-1	TGTGCCAGCAGCCATCCCCCCAGACAGGGATACAATGAGCAGTTCTTC	CASSHPPRQGYNEQFF
TRBV4-3	.	TRBD2	TRBJ2-1	TGCGCCAGCAGCCAAGATATAAGCGGGAGGGCCCATGAGCAGTTCTTC	CASSQDISGRAHEQFF
TRBV11-2	.	TRBD2	TRBJ2-3	TGTGCCAGCAGCTCCCGGACTAGCGGGCCTAGCACAGATACGCAGTATTTT	CASSSRTSGPSTDTQYF
TRBV6-2/TRBV6-3	.	.	TRBJ1-1	TGTGCCAGCAGTTACGTGGGCGGAACTGAAGCTTTCTTT	CASSYVGGTEAFF
TRBV6-1	.	.	TRBJ2-3	TGTGCCAGCAGTGATCGGGACATACCTACAGATACGCAGTATTTT	CASSDRDIPTDTQYF
TRBV5-1	many	.	TRBJ2-3	TGCGCCAGCAGCTTGGGTCCTGTGATCACGGATACGCAGTATTTT	CASSLGPVITDTQYF
TRBV6-1	.	.	TRBJ1-5	TGTGCCAGCAGACAACTCGGGGGACATCAGCCCCAGCATTTT	CASRQLGGHQPQHF
TRBV27	.	.	TRBJ2-1	TGTGCCAGCAGTTATGCGGGACTCTCCTACAATGAGCAGTTCTTC	CASSYAGLSYNEQFF
TRBV14	many	TRBD1	TRBJ2-7	TGTGCCAGCAGCTCGAACAGGGGACGGCAGTACTTC	CASSSNRGRQYF
TRBV5-1	many	.	TRBJ2-3	TGCGCCAGCAGCTTGGCACAGGGTGACACAGATACGCAGTATTTT	CASSLAQGDTDTQYF
TRBV18	.	.	TRBJ2-2	TGTGCCAGCTCACCTCGGCCCACTCTCACCGGGGAGCTGTTTTTT	CASSPRPTLTGELFF
TRBV12-3/TRBV12-4	.	.	TRBJ1-2	TGTGCCAGCAGTTCAACGTGGGGCTACACCTTC	CASSSTWGYTF
TRBV29-1	many	.	TRBJ1-1	TGCAGCGTTGAAGAGGGGACTGAAGCTTTCTTT	CSVEEGTEAFF
TRBV5-1	few	.	TRBJ2-5	TGCGCCAGCAGACTCCGAGGAGGAGAGACCCAGTACTTC	CASRLRGGETQYF
TRBV29-1	.	.	TRBJ1-1	TGCAGCGTTGCCGTTAACACTGAAGCTTTCTTT	CSVAVNTEAFF
TRBV5-6	few	.	TRBJ1-1	TGTGCCAGCAGCTTGGTACAGGTTGAAGCTTTCTTT	CASSLVQVEAFF
TRBV4-3	many	.	TRBJ1-2	TGCGCCAGCAGCCAAGAGGGGCCCTCTAACTATGGCTACACCTTC	CASSQEGPSNYGYTF
TRBV7-9	.	.	TRBJ1-6	TGTGCCAGCAGCTTAGGTCCCCAGGGGTTGAACTCACCCCTCCACTTT	CASSLGPQGLNSPLHF